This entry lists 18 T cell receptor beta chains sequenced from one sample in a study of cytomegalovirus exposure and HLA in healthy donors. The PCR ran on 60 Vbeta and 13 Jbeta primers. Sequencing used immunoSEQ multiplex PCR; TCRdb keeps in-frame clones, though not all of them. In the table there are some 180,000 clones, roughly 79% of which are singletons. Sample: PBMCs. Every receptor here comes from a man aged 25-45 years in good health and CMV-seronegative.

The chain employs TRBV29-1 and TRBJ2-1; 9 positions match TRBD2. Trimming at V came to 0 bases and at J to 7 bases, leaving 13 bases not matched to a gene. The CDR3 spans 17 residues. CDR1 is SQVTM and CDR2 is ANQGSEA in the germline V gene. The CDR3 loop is CSVEEGSGGRALNEQFF. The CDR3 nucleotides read TGCAGCGTTGAAGAGGGTTCCGGCGGGAGGGCCTTGAATGAGCAGTTCTTC.

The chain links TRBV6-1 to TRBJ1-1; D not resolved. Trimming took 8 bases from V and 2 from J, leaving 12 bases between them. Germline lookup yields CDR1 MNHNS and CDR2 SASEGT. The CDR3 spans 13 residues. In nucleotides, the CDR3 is TGTGCCAGCGCGGCCGGATCAAACACTGAAGCTTTCTTT. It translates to CASAAGSNTEAFF.

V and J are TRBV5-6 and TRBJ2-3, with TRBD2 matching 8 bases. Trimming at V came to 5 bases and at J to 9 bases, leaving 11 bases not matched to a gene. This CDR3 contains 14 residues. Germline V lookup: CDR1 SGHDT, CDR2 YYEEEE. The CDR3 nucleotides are TGTGCCAGCAGACTATCCCCGCGGGAGGCGACGCAGTATTTT. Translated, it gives CASRLSPREATQYF.

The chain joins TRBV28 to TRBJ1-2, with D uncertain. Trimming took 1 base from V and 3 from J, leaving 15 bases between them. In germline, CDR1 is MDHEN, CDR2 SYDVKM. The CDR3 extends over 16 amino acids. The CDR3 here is CASSLFPEGGDYGYTF. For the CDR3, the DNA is TGTGCCAGCAGTTTATTTCCTGAGGGTGGAGACTATGGCTACACCTTC.

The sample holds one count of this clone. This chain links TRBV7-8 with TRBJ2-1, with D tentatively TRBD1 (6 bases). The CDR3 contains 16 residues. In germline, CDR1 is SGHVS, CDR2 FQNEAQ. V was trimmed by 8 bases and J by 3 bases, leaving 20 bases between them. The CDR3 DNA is TGTGCCAGCCTGAGTACGGGCAGGGGTCTCTACAATGAGCAGTTCTTC. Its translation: CASLSTGRGLYNEQFF.

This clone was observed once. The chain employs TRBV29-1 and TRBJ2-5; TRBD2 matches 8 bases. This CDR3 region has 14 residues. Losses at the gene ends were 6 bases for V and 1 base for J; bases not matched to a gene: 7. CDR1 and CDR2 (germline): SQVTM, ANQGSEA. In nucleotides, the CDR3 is TGCAGCGTGAACTCAGCGGGAGCCCAAGAGACCCAGTACTTC. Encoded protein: CSVNSAGAQETQYF.

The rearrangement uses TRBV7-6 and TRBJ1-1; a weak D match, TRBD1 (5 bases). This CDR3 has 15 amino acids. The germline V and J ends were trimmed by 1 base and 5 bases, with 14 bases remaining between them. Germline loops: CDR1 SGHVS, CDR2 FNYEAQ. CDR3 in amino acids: CASSLVSGYITEAFF. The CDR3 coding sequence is TGTGCCAGCAGCTTAGTGTCAGGGTACATTACTGAAGCTTTCTTT. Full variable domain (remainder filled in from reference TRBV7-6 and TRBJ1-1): GAGVSQSPRYKVTKRGQDVALRCDPISGHVSLYWYRQALGQGPEFLTYFNYEAQQDKSGLPNDRFSAERPEGSISTLTIQRTEQRDSAMYRCASSLVSGYITEAFFGQGTRLTVV.

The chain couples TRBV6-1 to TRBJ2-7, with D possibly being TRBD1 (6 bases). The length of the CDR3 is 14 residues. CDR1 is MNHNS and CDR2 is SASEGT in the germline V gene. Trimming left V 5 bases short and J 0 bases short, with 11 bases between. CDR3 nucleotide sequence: TGTGCCAGCAGTCGACGGGACAACTCCTACGAGCAGTACTTC. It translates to CASSRRDNSYEQYF.

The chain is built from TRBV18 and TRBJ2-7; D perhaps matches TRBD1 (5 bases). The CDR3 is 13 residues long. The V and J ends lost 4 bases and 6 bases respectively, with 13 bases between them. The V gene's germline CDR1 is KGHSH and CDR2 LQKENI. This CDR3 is CASSQSGKAEQYF. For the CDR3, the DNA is TGTGCCAGCTCACAGTCAGGGAAAGCCGAGCAGTACTTC.

CDR3 nucleotide sequence: TGTGCCAGCAGCTTAGCGGGACAGGGGACTAGGAAATATGGCTACACCTTC. Translating gives CASSLAGQGTRKYGYTF. This chain joins TRBV7-9 and TRBJ1-2, with 10 positions matching TRBD1. Losses at the gene ends were 0 bases for V and 5 bases for J; bases not matched to a gene: 9. The CDR3 contains 17 residues. Germline V gene sequence: CDR1 SEHNR, CDR2 FQNEAQ (reference sequence).

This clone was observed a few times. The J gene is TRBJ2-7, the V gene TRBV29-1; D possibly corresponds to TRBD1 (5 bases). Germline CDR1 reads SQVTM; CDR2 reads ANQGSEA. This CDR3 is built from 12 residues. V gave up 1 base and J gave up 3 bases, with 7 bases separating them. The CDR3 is CSVEVQGYEQYF. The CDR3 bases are TGCAGCGTTGAAGTCCAGGGCTACGAGCAGTACTTC.

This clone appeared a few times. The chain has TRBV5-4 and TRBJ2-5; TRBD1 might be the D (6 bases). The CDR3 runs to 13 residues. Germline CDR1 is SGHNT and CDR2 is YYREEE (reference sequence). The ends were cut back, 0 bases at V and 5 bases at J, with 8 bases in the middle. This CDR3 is CASSLDQGETQYF. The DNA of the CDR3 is TGTGCCAGCAGCTTGGATCAGGGGGAGACCCAGTACTTC.

CDR3 sequence (DNA): TGCGCCAGCAGCCAGGGACAGGGCCCGCTCAATCAGCCCCAGCATTTT. Amino acid sequence: CASSQGQGPLNQPQHF. This chain connects TRBV4-1 to TRBJ1-5, with 9 bases matching TRBD1. The CDR3 extends over 16 amino acids. V lost 3 bases to trimming and J lost 3 bases; unmatched junction nucleotides: 6. CDR1 MGHRA and CDR2 YSYEKL come from the germline V gene.

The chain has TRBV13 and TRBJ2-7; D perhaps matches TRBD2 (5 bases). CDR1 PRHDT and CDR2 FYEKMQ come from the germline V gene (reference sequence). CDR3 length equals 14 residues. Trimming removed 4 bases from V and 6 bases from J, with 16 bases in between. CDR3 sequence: CASSSTTATSEQYF. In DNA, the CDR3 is TGTGCCAGCAGCTCCACCACAGCCACTAGCGAGCAGTACTTC.

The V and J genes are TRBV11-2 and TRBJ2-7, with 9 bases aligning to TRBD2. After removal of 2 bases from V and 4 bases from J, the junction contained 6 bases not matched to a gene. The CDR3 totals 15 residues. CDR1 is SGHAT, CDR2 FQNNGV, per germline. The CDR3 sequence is CASSLWDSGSYEQYF. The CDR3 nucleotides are TGTGCCAGCAGCTTATGGGATAGCGGGAGTTACGAGCAGTACTTC.

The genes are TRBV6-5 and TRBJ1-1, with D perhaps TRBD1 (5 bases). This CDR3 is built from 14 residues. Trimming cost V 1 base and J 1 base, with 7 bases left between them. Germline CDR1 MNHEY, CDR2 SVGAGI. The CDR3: CASSYYQGNTEAFF. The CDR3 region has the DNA TGTGCCAGCAGTTACTACCAGGGGAACACTGAAGCTTTCTTT.

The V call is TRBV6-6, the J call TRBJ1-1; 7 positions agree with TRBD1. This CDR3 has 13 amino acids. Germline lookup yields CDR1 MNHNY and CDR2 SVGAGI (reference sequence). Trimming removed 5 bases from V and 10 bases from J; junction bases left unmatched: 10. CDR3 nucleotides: TGTGCCAGCAGTCTGAGACAGGGAGGCGGAGCTTTCTTT. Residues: CASSLRQGGGAFF.

CDR3 residues: CASSSHLGTNSYEQYF. As DNA, the CDR3 is TGTGCCAGCAGTTCCCACCTCGGGACAAATTCCTACGAGCAGTACTTC. The chain links TRBV27 to TRBJ2-7, with a possible D match to TRBD1 (6 bases). The CDR3 covers 16 residues. Trimming pared 4 bases from V and 1 base from J, leaving 17 bases between. The germline V gene has CDR1 MNHEY and CDR2 SMNVEV (reference sequence).